The clone carrying this TCR beta chain was seen just once. The antigen remains unidentified. This entry is derived from a study of T cell responses to AZD1222 COVID-19 vaccine. Regarding the study as a whole: At baseline, seropositivity was found in only a handful of AZD1222 recipients.

Sequencing was performed with immunoSEQ multiplex PCR; in TCRdb, only in-frame clones are kept and a portion is missing. The table lists about 140,000 clones, roughly 90% of them singletons, with just under 3% in the top ten. The receptor's source is an adult in good health. Sequencing used peripheral blood, obtained on day 0 of AZD1222 vaccination.

The CDR3: CASNPSGGLYNEQFF. The CDR3 region has the DNA TGTGCCAGTAACCCTAGCGGGGGTTTATACAATGAGCAGTTCTTC. The J gene is TRBJ2-1, the V gene TRBV19; 10 bases map to TRBD2. The germline V gene encodes CDR1 LNHDA and CDR2 SQIVND (reference sequence). The trim removed 7 bases at V and 4 bases at J, leaving 7 bases unmatched. The CDR3 is made up of 15 amino acids.